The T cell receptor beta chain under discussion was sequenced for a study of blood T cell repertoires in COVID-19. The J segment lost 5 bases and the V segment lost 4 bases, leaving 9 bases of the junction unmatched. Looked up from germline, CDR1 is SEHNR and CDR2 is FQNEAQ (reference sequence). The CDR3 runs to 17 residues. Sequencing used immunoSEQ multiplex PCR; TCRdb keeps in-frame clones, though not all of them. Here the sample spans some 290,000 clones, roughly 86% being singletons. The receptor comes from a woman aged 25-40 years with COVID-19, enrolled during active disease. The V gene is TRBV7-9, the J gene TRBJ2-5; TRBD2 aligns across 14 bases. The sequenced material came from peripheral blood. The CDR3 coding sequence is TGTGCCAGCAGCTACGGGACTAGCGGGGGCTTAGAGGAGACCCAGTACTTC. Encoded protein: CASSYGTSGGLEETQYF.